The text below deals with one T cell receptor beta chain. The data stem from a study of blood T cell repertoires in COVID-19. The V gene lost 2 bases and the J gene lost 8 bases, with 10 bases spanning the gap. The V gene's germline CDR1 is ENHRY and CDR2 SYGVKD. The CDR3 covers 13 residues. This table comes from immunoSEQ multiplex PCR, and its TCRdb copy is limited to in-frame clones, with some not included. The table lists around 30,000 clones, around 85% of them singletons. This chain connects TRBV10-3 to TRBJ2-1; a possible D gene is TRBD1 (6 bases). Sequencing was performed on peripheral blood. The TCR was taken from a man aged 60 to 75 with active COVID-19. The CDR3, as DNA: TGTGCCATCAGTGAGAACAGGGCCGATGAGCAGTTCTTC. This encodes CAISENRADEQFF.